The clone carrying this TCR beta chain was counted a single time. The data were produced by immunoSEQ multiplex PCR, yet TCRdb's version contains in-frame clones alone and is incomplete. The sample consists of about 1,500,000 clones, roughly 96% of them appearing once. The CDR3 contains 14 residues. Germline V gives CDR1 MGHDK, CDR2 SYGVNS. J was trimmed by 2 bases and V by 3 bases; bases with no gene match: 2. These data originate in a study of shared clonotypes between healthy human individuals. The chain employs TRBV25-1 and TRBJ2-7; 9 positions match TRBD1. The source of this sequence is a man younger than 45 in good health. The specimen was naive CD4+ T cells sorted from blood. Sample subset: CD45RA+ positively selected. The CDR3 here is CASSDWDRAYEQYF. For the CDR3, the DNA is TGTGCCAGCAGTGACTGGGACAGGGCCTACGAGCAGTACTTC.